Sequencing of this T cell receptor (beta chain) was carried out in a study of T cell responses to AZD1222 COVID-19 vaccine. Broader study findings: Just five or six AZD1222 recipients were seropositive at baseline. Donors were largely white British and mainly female; clonal diversity was possibly underestimated. The breadth and depth of Spike-specific TCRs increased once two AZD1222 doses had been given.

Sequencing was performed with immunoSEQ multiplex PCR; in TCRdb, only in-frame clones are kept and a portion is missing. In the table there are about 150,000 clones, 88% of which are singletons. A remark on this clone: Its target is not known.

The V gene end was trimmed by 6 bases and the J gene end by 0 bases; junction bases not matched to a gene: 14. Per germline, CDR1 SGHDT and CDR2 YYEEEE. There are 19 residues in the CDR3. The chain couples TRBV5-6 to TRBJ1-6; TRBD1 agrees at 8 bases. This specimen was peripheral blood, taken on day 0 of AZD1222 vaccination. This sequence originates from an adult in good health. The CDR3 sequence: CASTRDRGGHSSYNSPLHF. CDR3 nucleotide sequence: TGTGCCAGCACCAGAGACAGGGGAGGCCATAGCTCCTATAATTCACCCCTCCACTTT.